This T cell receptor beta chain was profiled in a study of blood T cell repertoires in COVID-19. The wider study: The analysed material was cDNA or gDNA that came from T cells, B-cell-depleted T cells, or PBMCs.

The method was immunoSEQ multiplex PCR; TCRdb's version includes in-frame clones alone and lacks a portion of them. Of some 400,000 clones listed, roughly nine tenths are singletons. With 7 bases removed from V and 6 bases from J, the gap between germline ends came to 12 bases. Looked up from germline, CDR1 is MDHEN and CDR2 is SYDVKM. The CDR3 length is 12 residues. Participants spanned ages about 18 to 100 years and resided in 20 to 30 US areas. Clinical histories supplied by participants themselves formed the basis of cohort assignment. Among Cohort 3 donors, those recovered had two negative PCRs, clearance, or symptom resolution.

The chain combines TRBV28 with TRBJ1-1, with D tentatively TRBD1 (6 bases). The receptor was isolated from a woman aged 30 to 39 who had recovered from COVID-19. The sample consisted of PBMCs or T cells enriched from blood (not recorded which). CDR3 protein: CASNRARSEAFF. In DNA, the CDR3 is TGTGCCAGCAACAGGGCTAGGTCTGAAGCTTTCTTT. The whole variable domain, remainder taken from reference TRBV28 and TRBJ1-1, is DVKVTQSSRYLVKRTGEKVFLECVQDMDHENMFWYRQDPGLGLRLIYFSYDVKMKEKGDIPEGYSVSREKKERFSLILESASTNQTSMYLCASNRARSEAFFGQGTRLTVV.